This T cell receptor beta chain was recorded in a study of shared clonotypes between healthy human individuals (dated by TCRdb to 2020 to 2022). Background for the entire study: Two women and three men aged 18 to 49 years were included in the cohort. Between about 0.8 and 9 billion PBMCs per donor were obtained by leukapheresis. To estimate repertoire size and how much clonotype sharing occurs between individuals, the study deeply sequenced the blood TCR repertoires of roughly 5 healthy adults. Different laboratories and diverse techniques were used to prepare libraries and sequence TCR repertoires, to increase sequencing depth and limit assay-specific biases. Points the paper makes about the study in general: The genetic and exposure-history diversity represented was limited by the small number of donors. Sampling was restricted to blood, and TCR repertoires in tissues likely differ from the TCR repertoires found in blood. Pairwise subsampling indicated that sequencing depth was expected to affect the degree of clonotype sharing among donors.

The donors were healthy, HIV-negative adults who had no recently reported acute infections or vaccinations. Every donor was a Caucasian adult living in Nashville, Tennessee, USA. In the unsorted samples, tens of millions of PBMCs were counted, and genomic DNA was extracted using the QIAamp DNA Blood Mini kit. After blood collection by leukapheresis, PBMCs were isolated using Ficoll-Histopaque density gradient centrifugation and then cryopreserved in the vapor phase of liquid nitrogen. TCR CDR3 regions were amplified from genomic DNA by multiplex PCR using the deep immunoSEQ assay. For each cell subset, the extracted genomic DNA was distributed evenly across all wells of several immunoSEQ 96-well plates, and each plate served as one replicate. For unsorted PBMC, 250 to 350 ng of genomic DNA, equivalent to approximately 30,000 T cell genomes, went into each replicate PCR. Unsorted PBMC genomic DNA was sequenced across ten immunoSEQ deep assay plates. Purified libraries were quantified with a Qubit 3.0 fluorometer, sized on a Bioanalyzer 2100, and re-quantified with the KAPA Library Quantification kit. A separate single-read 150-cycle Illumina NextSeq 550 flow cell was used to sequence each immunoSEQ 96-well plate. For the original study's pipeline: The immunoSEQ output contained only junctional sequences without quality scores, so filtering could not match that applied to full-length reads. Sequences were annotated with PyIR, a Python wrapper for IgBLAST v1.9, using IMGT germline references to assign V/J genes and CDR3. Reads were removed for weak V/J assignments (E-value above 1e-6), missing CDR3, stop codons, out-of-frame junctions, or ambiguous translated residues. V3J clonotypes were defined by identical inferred V gene, J gene, and CDR3 amino acid sequence. Percentage overlap between repertoires was calculated by dividing the number of shared unique clonotypes by the size of the smaller repertoire. Repertoire richness was assessed with RTK rarefaction, the Chao1 estimator, and Recon v2.1 estimates of unobserved clonotypes. This is the immuneACCESS table as TCRdb keeps it, with only in-frame sequences that have V and J called. A part of the clones is gone; compared with another copy, unresolved V genes explain less than half, and the rest is unexplained. V and J calls and clone size are those listed in that table; D and trimming were worked out from the DNA. This sample holds more than 450,000 clones; approximately 79% were observed only once. The biggest ten clones account for 13% of the sample.

Turning to this clone: Its antigen is currently not known. One base away there is no much larger clone; base qualities are not given.

Including the terminal cysteine and phenylalanine, the CDR3 comprises 17 residues. Here the CDR3 DNA is all that survives: 51 bases in frame from base 1. The V end gives up 7 bases and the J end 0 bases, leaving 11 bases in the junction not matched to a gene. Sequences SQVTM (CDR1) and ANQGSEA (CDR2) are obtained from the germline V gene. Recombination joined TRBV29-1 with TRBJ2-1; 11 junctional bases match TRBD2. The specimen sequenced was PBMCs. The TCR originated in a woman between 40 and 55 years old in good health. Some clones in this sample may be carry-over from other donors' samples. The CDR3 has the sequence CSAAGLAGGSSYNEQFF. The DNA sequence is given as TGCAGCGCCGCCGGTCTAGCGGGAGGTAGCTCCTACAATGAGCAGTTCTTC.